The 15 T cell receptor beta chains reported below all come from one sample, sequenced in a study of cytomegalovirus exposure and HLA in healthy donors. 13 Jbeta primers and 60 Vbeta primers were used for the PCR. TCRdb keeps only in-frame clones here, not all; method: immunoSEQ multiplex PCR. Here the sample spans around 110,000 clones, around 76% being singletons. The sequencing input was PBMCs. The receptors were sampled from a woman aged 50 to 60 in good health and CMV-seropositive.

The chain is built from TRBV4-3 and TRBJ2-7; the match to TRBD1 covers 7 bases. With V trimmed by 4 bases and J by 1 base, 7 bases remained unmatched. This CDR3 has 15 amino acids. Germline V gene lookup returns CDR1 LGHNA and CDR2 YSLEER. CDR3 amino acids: CASSLRTGTSYEQYF. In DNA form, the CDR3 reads TGCGCCAGCAGCCTAAGGACAGGCACATCCTACGAGCAGTACTTC.

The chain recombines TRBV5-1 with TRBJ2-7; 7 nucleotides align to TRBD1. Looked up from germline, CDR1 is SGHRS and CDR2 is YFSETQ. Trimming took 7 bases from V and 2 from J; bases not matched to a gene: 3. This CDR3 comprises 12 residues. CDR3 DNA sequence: TGCGCCAGCCGACAGGGACCCTACGAGCAGTACTTC. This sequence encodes CASRQGPYEQYF.

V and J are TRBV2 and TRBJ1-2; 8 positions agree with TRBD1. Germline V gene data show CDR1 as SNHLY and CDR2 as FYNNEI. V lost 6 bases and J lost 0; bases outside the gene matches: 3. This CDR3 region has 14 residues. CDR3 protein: CASSGQGSNYGYTF. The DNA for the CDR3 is TGTGCCAGCAGCGGACAGGGTTCTAACTATGGCTACACCTTC.

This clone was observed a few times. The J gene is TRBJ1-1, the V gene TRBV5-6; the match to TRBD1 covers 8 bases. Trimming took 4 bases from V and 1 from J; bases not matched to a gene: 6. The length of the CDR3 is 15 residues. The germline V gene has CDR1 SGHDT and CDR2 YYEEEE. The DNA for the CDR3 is TGTGCCAGCAGCCCGGACAGGGAAGGGAACACTGAAGCTTTCTTT. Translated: CASSPDREGNTEAFF.

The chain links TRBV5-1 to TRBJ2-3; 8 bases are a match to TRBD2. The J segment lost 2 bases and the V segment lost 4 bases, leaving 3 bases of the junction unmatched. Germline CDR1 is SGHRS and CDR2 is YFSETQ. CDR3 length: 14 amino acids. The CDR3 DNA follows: TGCGCCAGCAGCGCGGGGGGATACACAGATACGCAGTATTTT. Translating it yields CASSAGGYTDTQYF.

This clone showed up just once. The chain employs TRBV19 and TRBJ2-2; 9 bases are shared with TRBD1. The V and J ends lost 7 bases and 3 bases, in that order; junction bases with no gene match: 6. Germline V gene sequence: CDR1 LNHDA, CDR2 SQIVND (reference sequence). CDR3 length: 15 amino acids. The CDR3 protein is CASNSGDRDTGELFF. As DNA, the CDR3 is TGTGCCAGTAATAGTGGGGACAGGGACACCGGGGAGCTGTTTTTT.

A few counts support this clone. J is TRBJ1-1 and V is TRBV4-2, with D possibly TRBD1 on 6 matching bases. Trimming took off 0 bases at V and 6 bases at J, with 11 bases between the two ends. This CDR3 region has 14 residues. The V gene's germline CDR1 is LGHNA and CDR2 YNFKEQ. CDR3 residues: CASSQDRTVPEAFF. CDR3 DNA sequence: TGTGCCAGCAGCCAAGATAGGACAGTCCCTGAAGCTTTCTTT.

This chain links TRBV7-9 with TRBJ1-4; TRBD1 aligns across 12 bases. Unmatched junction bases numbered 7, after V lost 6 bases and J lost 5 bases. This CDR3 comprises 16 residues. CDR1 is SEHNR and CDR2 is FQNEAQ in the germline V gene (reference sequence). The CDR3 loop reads CASRGTGGVLNEKLFF. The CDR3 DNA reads TGTGCCAGCAGAGGGACAGGGGGCGTCTTAAATGAAAAACTGTTTTTT. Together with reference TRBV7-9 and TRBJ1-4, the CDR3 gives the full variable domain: DTGVSQNPRHKITKRGQNVTFRCDPISEHNRLYWYRQTLGQGPEFLTYFQNEAQLEKSRLLSDRFSAERPKGSFSTLEIQRTEQGDSAMYLCASRGTGGVLNEKLFFGSGTQLSVL.

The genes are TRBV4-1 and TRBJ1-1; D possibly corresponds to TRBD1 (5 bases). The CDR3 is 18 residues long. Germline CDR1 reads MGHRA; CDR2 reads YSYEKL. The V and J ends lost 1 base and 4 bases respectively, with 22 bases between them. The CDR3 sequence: CASSQGGRWGGGVTEAFF. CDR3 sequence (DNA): TGCGCCAGCAGCCAAGGTGGGAGGTGGGGGGGTGGGGTCACTGAAGCTTTCTTT.

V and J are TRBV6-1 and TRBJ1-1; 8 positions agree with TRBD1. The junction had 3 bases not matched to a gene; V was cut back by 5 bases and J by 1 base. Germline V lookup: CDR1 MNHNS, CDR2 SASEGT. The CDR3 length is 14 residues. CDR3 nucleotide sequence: TGTGCCAGCAGTTTCGGACAGGGGAACACTGAAGCTTTCTTT. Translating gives CASSFGQGNTEAFF.

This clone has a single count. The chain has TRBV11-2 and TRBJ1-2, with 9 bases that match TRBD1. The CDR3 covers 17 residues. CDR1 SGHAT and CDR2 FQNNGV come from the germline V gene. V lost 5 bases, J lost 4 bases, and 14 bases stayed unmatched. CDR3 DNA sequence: TGTGCCAGCAGCCTACAGGGGGCTTGGGATCCACGCTATGGCTACACCTTC. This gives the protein CASSLQGAWDPRYGYTF.

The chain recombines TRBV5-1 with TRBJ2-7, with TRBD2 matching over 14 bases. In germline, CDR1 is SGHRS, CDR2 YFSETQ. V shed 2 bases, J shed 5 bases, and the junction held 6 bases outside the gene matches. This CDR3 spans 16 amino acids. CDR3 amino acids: CASSLGGLAGDNEQYF. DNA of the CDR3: TGCGCCAGCAGCTTAGGGGGACTAGCGGGGGACAACGAGCAGTACTTC.

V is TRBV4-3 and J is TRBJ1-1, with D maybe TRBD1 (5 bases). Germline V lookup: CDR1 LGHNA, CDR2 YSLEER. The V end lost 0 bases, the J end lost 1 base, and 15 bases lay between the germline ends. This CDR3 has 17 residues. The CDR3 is CASSQDTPQVWNTEAFF. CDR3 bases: TGCGCCAGCAGCCAAGATACCCCACAGGTATGGAACACTGAAGCTTTCTTT.

The CDR3 sequence: CASSDVRQGPYEQYF. CDR3 in DNA: TGTGCCAGCAGTGATGTTCGACAGGGCCCCTACGAGCAGTACTTC. V and J are TRBV25-1 and TRBJ2-7; TRBD1 matches at 7 bases. With 3 bases clipped from V and 2 bases from J, the junction kept 7 bases outside the gene matches. This CDR3 is 15 amino acids long. Germline V gene sequence: CDR1 MGHDK, CDR2 SYGVNS.

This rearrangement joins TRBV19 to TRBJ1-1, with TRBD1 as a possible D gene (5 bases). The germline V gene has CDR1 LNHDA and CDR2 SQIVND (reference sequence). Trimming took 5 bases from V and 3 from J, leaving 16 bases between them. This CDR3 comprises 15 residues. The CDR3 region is CASSGRQGWDTEAFF. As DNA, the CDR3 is TGTGCCAGTAGTGGACGGCAGGGATGGGACACTGAAGCTTTCTTT.